This T cell receptor (beta chain) is from a study of OX40 agonist ivuxolimab in advanced cancers. Germline loops: CDR1 MRHNA, CDR2 SNTAGT. V lost 6 bases to trimming and J lost 2 bases; unmatched junction nucleotides: 11. The CDR3 sequence is 16 residues long. TCRdb keeps only in-frame clones here, not all; method: immunoSEQ multiplex PCR. The repertoire holds under 20,000 clones, with about 75% as singletons. The rearrangement uses TRBV6-4 and TRBJ1-1, with TRBD1 matching 8 bases. The receptor's source is an adult with an advanced solid tumor such as melanoma, head and neck, liver or kidney cancer. The material sequenced was CD4+ or CD8+ T cells sorted from blood, taken in a trial of the OX40 agonist ivuxolimab. The CDR3 loop is CASSLPDRVGNTEAFF. DNA of the CDR3: TGTGCCAGCAGCCTTCCGGACAGGGTGGGAAACACTGAAGCTTTCTTT.